Each of the 8 T cell receptor beta chains below was sequenced from the same sample in a study of cytomegalovirus exposure and HLA in healthy donors. The PCR ran on 60 Vbeta and 13 Jbeta primers. Measured with immunoSEQ multiplex PCR; TCRdb has only the in-frame clones, and not every one. The table has 150,000 to 200,000 clones, about 86% seen once; the top ten hold approximately 2%. The specimen sequenced was PBMCs. Every receptor here comes from a young woman in good health and CMV-seropositive.

The CDR3 here is CASSLGTDPRYEQYF. CDR3 nucleotides: TGTGCCAGCAGCCTAGGGACAGATCCACGCTACGAGCAGTACTTC. The rearrangement uses TRBV5-6 and TRBJ2-7; 7 positions agree with TRBD1. V was clipped by 4 bases and J by 3 bases; unmatched bases: 10. From germline, CDR1 is SGHDT and CDR2 YYEEEE. CDR3 size: 15 residues.

The CDR3: CASSLTAAASGYNEQFF. The CDR3 DNA reads as TGTGCCAGCAGCTTAACCGCCGCGGCTAGCGGTTACAATGAGCAGTTCTTC. The chain uses TRBV7-3 and TRBJ2-1; TRBD2 agrees at 7 bases. The CDR3 sequence is 17 residues long. Germline assignment: CDR1 SGHTA and CDR2 FQGTGA. The junction had 9 bases not matched to a gene; V was cut back by 0 bases and J by 4 bases.

The V and J genes are TRBV2 and TRBJ2-5; D may be TRBD2 (6 bases). Looked up from germline, CDR1 is SNHLY and CDR2 is FYNNEI. The CDR3 contains 13 residues. Trimming left V 7 bases short and J 4 bases short, with 13 bases between. In DNA, the CDR3 is TGTGCCAGCACCTACCTGGGGGGAGAGACCCAGTACTTC. Translation gives CASTYLGGETQYF.

This clone has more than one count but fewer than ten. The V gene is TRBV19, the J gene TRBJ2-3; a possible D gene is TRBD2 (7 bases). Trimming left V 7 bases short and J 1 base short, with 18 bases between. Germline loops: CDR1 LNHDA, CDR2 SQIVND (reference sequence). The CDR3 sequence is 16 residues long. CDR3 nucleotide sequence: TGTGCCAGTATGGTGGGCGGGGGCCTAGGCACAGATACGCAGTATTTT. It codes for CASMVGGGLGTDTQYF.

The chain employs TRBV5-4 and TRBJ1-1; D is unclear. Trimming took 5 bases from V and 1 from J, leaving 3 bases between them. CDR3 length: 11 residues. Per germline, CDR1 SGHNT and CDR2 YYREEE (reference sequence). CDR3 loop: CASSRNTEAFF. In DNA form, the CDR3 reads TGTGCCAGCAGTCGGAACACTGAAGCTTTCTTT.

This rearrangement joins TRBV7-6 to TRBJ2-1; TRBD2 aligns across 9 bases. In germline, CDR1 is SGHVS, CDR2 FNYEAQ. The CDR3 runs to 16 residues. Losses at the gene ends were 1 base for V and 5 bases for J; bases not matched to a gene: 6. For the CDR3, the DNA is TGTGCCAGCAGCTTAGTCCGCGGGGGGGCCCACAATGAGCAGTTCTTC. This sequence encodes CASSLVRGGAHNEQFF. Complete variable domain (other parts from reference TRBV7-6 and TRBJ2-1): GAGVSQSPRYKVTKRGQDVALRCDPISGHVSLYWYRQALGQGPEFLTYFNYEAQQDKSGLPNDRFSAERPEGSISTLTIQRTEQRDSAMYRCASSLVRGGAHNEQFFGPGTRLTVL.

The chain joins TRBV4-3 to TRBJ2-1; no clear D gene. Germline V gives CDR1 LGHNA, CDR2 YSLEER. The CDR3 is 13 amino acids. The germline V and J ends were trimmed by 0 bases and 12 bases, with 12 bases remaining between them. CDR3 amino acids: CASSQETGSRQFF. Here the CDR3 DNA reads TGCGCCAGCAGCCAAGAGACCGGATCTAGGCAGTTCTTC.

The chain employs TRBV5-1 and TRBJ2-5; 9 nucleotides match TRBD1. The CDR3 length is 16 residues. With 4 bases clipped from V and 1 base from J, the junction kept 8 bases outside the gene matches. Germline V CDR1 and CDR2: SGHRS, YFSETQ. The CDR3 nucleotides read TGCGCCAGCAGCCTGGGCCCGACAGGGGGCCAAGAGACCCAGTACTTC. Its protein product is CASSLGPTGGQETQYF.